The present T cell receptor (beta chain) was sequenced within a study of blood T cells in healthy people across ages. Study-wide results and limits: It was found that TCR beta diversity correlated strongly with the percentage of naive T cells.

The CDR3 totals 11 residues. V shed 3 bases and J shed 9 bases, with 9 bases lying between them. This clonotype has more than one count but fewer than ten. Its matching antigen is unknown. The second PCR ran about 7 to 12 cycles with a sample-barcoded 5' primer and J-beta primers. MiXCR, applied by TCRdb to the 5' RACE reads, yields one record per CDR3 protein. Seen here are about 1.6 million distinct CDR3 sequences, about 31% observed once, and the top ten hold about 11%. Total RNA, at least 6 micrograms per sample, came from PBMCs. Sequencing was performed on blood. This sequence originates from a woman aged 25 to 39 in good health. The chain employs TRBV12-3 or TRBV12-4 and TRBJ2-7; D is undetermined. The CDR3 coding sequence is TGTGCCAGCAGTTTGTCCGGAGCGCAGTACTTC. Its translation: CASSLSGAQYF.